The 29 T cell receptor beta chains reported below all come from one sample, sequenced in a study of blood T cells in healthy people across ages. The use of a sample-barcoded 5' primer and a J-beta primer mix characterized a second PCR of roughly 6 to 12 cycles. MiXCR was run by TCRdb on the 5' RACE reads, yielding one entry per CDR3 protein. This sample yields 550,000 to 650,000 distinct CDR3 sequences, of which about 26% are seen a single time; 3.6% belongs to the top ten. These sequences were also reported in another study, on T cells of mothers and their children.

The material sequenced was blood. The receptors come from a boy aged 2 to 10 in good health.

The chain has TRBV20-1 and TRBJ2-5, with TRBD2 identical over 10 bases. Germline CDR1 is DFQATT and CDR2 is SNEGSKA (reference sequence). CDR3 size: 15 residues. V lost 4 bases, J lost 4 bases, and 9 bases stayed unmatched. This CDR3 is CSAKFLAGDGETQYF. Here the CDR3 DNA reads TGCAGTGCTAAATTCCTAGCGGGAGACGGAGAGACCCAGTACTTC.

The gene calls are TRBV12-3 or TRBV12-4 and TRBJ2-7; 8 bases agree with TRBD2. This CDR3 is built from 14 residues. V lost 7 bases to trimming and J lost 2 bases; unmatched junction nucleotides: 7. Written as DNA, the CDR3 is TGTGCCAGCAATTCAGTAGCGGGGACCTACGAGCAGTACTTC. It is translated as CASNSVAGTYEQYF.

The gene calls are TRBV10-3 and TRBJ2-7; D is possibly TRBD2 (6 bases). The length of the CDR3 is 14 residues. Germline values: CDR1 ENHRY, CDR2 SYGVKD. With 6 bases removed from V and 1 base from J, the gap between germline ends came to 13 bases. The CDR3 region has the DNA TGTGCCATCAGACCCCGGGACTCTTCCTACGAGCAGTACTTC. Translated, it gives CAIRPRDSSYEQYF.

This clonotype was found a few times. The chain combines TRBV28 with TRBJ2-5; unclear D gene. The CDR3 length is 15 residues. Germline-derived CDR1 and CDR2 are MDHEN and SYDVKM. V was trimmed by 2 bases and J by 4 bases, leaving 14 bases between them. The CDR3 nucleotides read TGTGCCAGCAGTTTAGGCCAGTACACGGGAGAGACCCAGTACTTC. Its protein is CASSLGQYTGETQYF.

In this sample, this clonotype turned up a few times. The chain employs TRBV15 and TRBJ1-4; unclear D gene. The germline V gene encodes CDR1 LNHNV and CDR2 YYDKDF (reference sequence). With 5 bases removed from V and 5 bases from J, the gap between germline ends came to 15 bases. The CDR3 sequence is 15 residues long. Here the CDR3 DNA reads TGTGCCACCAGCGGCCGGAGGGCTCTAAATGAAAAACTGTTTTTT. Protein: CATSGRRALNEKLFF.

This clonotype was counted only a few times. This rearrangement joins TRBV28 to TRBJ2-3; the D gene is possibly TRBD1 (6 bases). The CDR3 has 17 amino acids. Trimming stripped 6 bases from V and 0 bases from J, with 19 bases between. The V gene's germline CDR1 is MDHEN and CDR2 SYDVKM. The CDR3 DNA reads as TGTGCCAGCAGGTTGCCCTTGGGGGCCTTGAGCACAGATACGCAGTATTTT. Protein: CASRLPLGALSTDTQYF.

This clonotype was observed a few times. This chain links TRBV6-1 with TRBJ2-5, with D perhaps given as TRBD1 or TRBD2 (5 bases each). Germline CDR1 is MNHNS and CDR2 is SASEGT. The CDR3 is made up of 13 amino acids. Trimming removed 8 bases at V and 5 bases at J, with 15 bases between. The CDR3 nucleotides are TGTGCCAGCGTGAGGGGTAGTGAGGAGACCCAGTACTTC. It specifies CASVRGSEETQYF.

The chain carries TRBV2 and TRBJ1-5, with D maybe TRBD1 (5 bases). The length of the CDR3 is 14 residues. Germline V gene sequence: CDR1 SNHLY, CDR2 FYNNEI. V was clipped by 3 bases and J by 7 bases, with 13 bases between them. Here the CDR3 DNA reads TGTGCCAGCAGTGAGAAGGGGTACGGGCAGCCCCAGCATTTT. This translates into CASSEKGYGQPQHF.

This chain uses TRBV5-1 with TRBJ2-5; a possible D gene is TRBD1 (6 bases). V lost 0 bases to trimming and J lost 4 bases, with 19 bases between them. Germline lookup yields CDR1 SGHRS and CDR2 YFSETQ. This CDR3 is built from 17 residues. The CDR3 coding sequence is TGCGCCAGCAGCTTGGTGGGGGATCTTCCGGACAGAGAGACCCAGTACTTC. Its translation: CASSLVGDLPDRETQYF. The entire variable domain, with the rest obtained from reference TRBV5-1 and TRBJ2-5, is as follows: KAGVTQTPRYLIKTRGQQVTLSCSPISGHRSVSWYQQTPGQGLQFLFEYFSETQRNKGNFPGRFSGRQFSNSRSEMNVSTLELGDSALYLCASSLVGDLPDRETQYFGPGTRLLVL.

The chain recombines TRBV5-1 with TRBJ2-1; the match to TRBD1 covers 8 bases. The end of the DNA aligns better with TRBJ2-5, so the J call may be wrong. This CDR3 spans 15 amino acids. Germline CDR1 is SGHRS and CDR2 is YFSETQ. CDR3 sequence: CASSSRGQVQETQYF. The CDR3 DNA sequence: TGCGCCAGCAGCTCCCGGGGACAGGTACAAGAGACCCAGTACTTC.

A few counts support this clonotype. V is TRBV20-1 and J is TRBJ2-7; D not certain. The CDR3 runs to 14 residues. V was cut by 0 bases and J by 0 bases, with 9 bases left in between. The V gene's germline CDR1 is DFQATT and CDR2 SNEGSKA (reference sequence). Here the CDR3 reads CSARDRGSSYEQYF. CDR3 coding DNA: TGCAGTGCTAGAGACAGAGGCAGCTCCTACGAGCAGTACTTC.

This clonotype came up a few times. The CDR3 coding sequence is TGCAGTGCATCCTTAGCGGGAGTATTCTACAATGAGCAGTTCTTC. Translating it yields CSASLAGVFYNEQFF. V gene TRBV20-1 combines with J gene TRBJ2-1; TRBD2 matches at 9 bases. The CDR3 is made up of 15 amino acids. Germline loops: CDR1 DFQATT, CDR2 SNEGSKA (reference sequence). V lost 6 bases to trimming and J lost 3 bases; unmatched junction nucleotides: 9.

V usage is TRBV2 and J usage is TRBJ2-2, with 7 positions matching TRBD1. This CDR3 comprises 13 residues. Germline V gene data show CDR1 as SNHLY and CDR2 as FYNNEI. The junction had 5 bases not matched to a gene; V was cut back by 7 bases and J by 6 bases. CDR3 protein: CASTFQGAGELFF. CDR3 in DNA: TGTGCCAGCACCTTTCAGGGGGCCGGGGAGCTGTTTTTT.

The rearrangement joins TRBV6-5 to TRBJ1-2; D is ambiguous. V lost 0 bases to trimming and J lost 7 bases, with 9 bases between them. Germline CDR1 and CDR2: MNHEY and SVGAGI. The CDR3 loop spans 13 amino acids. The CDR3 DNA is TGTGCCAGCAGTTACTCCCCGGGGAGTGGCTACACCTTC. This encodes CASSYSPGSGYTF.

This clonotype was seen a few times. This chain connects TRBV12-3 or TRBV12-4 to TRBJ2-5; D not resolved. This CDR3 has 13 residues. V lost 5 bases, J lost 5 bases, and 12 bases lay in between. The CDR3 here is CASSPDLRETQYF. The CDR3 nucleotides are TGTGCCAGCAGTCCCGATCTACGGGAGACCCAGTACTTC.

The gene calls are TRBV27 and TRBJ1-2; 7 bases fit TRBD1. Per the germline V gene, CDR1 is MNHEY and CDR2 is SMNVEV (reference sequence). V trimming: 3 bases; J trimming: 8 bases; junction bases outside the gene matches: 12. CDR3 size: 15 residues. The CDR3 loop is CASSFSKTGYRGYTF. The DNA of the CDR3 is TGTGCCAGCAGTTTTTCTAAGACAGGGTATAGAGGCTACACCTTC.

For this clonotype: One end of the junction varies from germline; a read error may be responsible. The chain couples TRBV30 to TRBJ2-4; D possibly corresponds to TRBD2 (5 bases). Germline V lookup: CDR1 GTSNPN, CDR2 SVGIG (reference sequence). This CDR3 spans 16 amino acids. As DNA, the CDR3 is TGTGCCTGGAGTGTAGGACTGACCCTAGCCGAAAACATTCAGTACTTC. It specifies CAWSVGLTLAENIQYF.

This clonotype was seen a few times. J is TRBJ2-3 and V is TRBV2, with D possibly being TRBD1 or TRBD2 (5 bases each). This CDR3 is 14 amino acids long. CDR1 is SNHLY, CDR2 FYNNEI, per germline. Trimming took off 7 bases at V and 0 bases at J, with 11 bases between the two ends. CDR3 loop: CASKGTASTDTQYF. Written as DNA, the CDR3 is TGTGCCAGCAAGGGGACGGCTAGCACAGATACGCAGTATTTT. Complete variable domain (other parts from reference TRBV2 and TRBJ2-3): EPEVTQTPSHQVTQMGQEVILRCVPISNHLYFYWYRQILGQKVEFLVSFYNNEISEKSEIFDDQFSVERPDGSNFTLKIRSTKLEDSAMYFCASKGTASTDTQYFGPGTRLTVL.

V and J are TRBV12-3 or TRBV12-4 and TRBJ2-7; D gene unclear. The CDR3 runs to 13 residues. V shed 4 bases and J shed 3 bases, with 10 bases lying between them. This CDR3 is CASSSPIGYEQYF. The CDR3 coding sequence is TGTGCCAGCAGTTCCCCTATAGGCTACGAGCAGTACTTC.

This clonotype was recorded once. This chain joins TRBV28 and TRBJ1-4; D is possibly TRBD1 (6 bases). This CDR3 is 14 amino acids long. The V end lost 2 bases, the J end lost 6 bases, and 10 bases lay between the germline ends. Germline assignment: CDR1 MDHEN and CDR2 SYDVKM. The CDR3 protein is CASSLRGAYEKLFF. Written as DNA, the CDR3 is TGTGCCAGCAGTTTACGGGGGGCGTATGAAAAACTGTTTTTT.

This clonotype was observed a handful of times. This chain links TRBV11-2 with TRBJ2-3; perhaps TRBD1 as D (5 bases). The V end lost 5 bases, the J end lost 4 bases, and 31 bases lay between the germline ends. There are 20 residues in the CDR3. The germline CDR1 and CDR2 sequences are SGHAT and FQNNGV. DNA of the CDR3: TGTGCCAGCAGCCCAAACGGACAATGGGGCAGCTGGGGCACGGCAGATACGCAGTATTTT. Protein product: CASSPNGQWGSWGTADTQYF.

There are a few counts of this clonotype. V usage is TRBV20-1 and J usage is TRBJ2-5; 14 nucleotides align to TRBD2. CDR1 and CDR2 (germline): DFQATT, SNEGSKA (reference sequence). The V and J ends lost 2 bases and 7 bases, in that order; junction bases with no gene match: 12. This CDR3 region has 17 residues. The CDR3: CSARSGTSGGGSATQYF. DNA for the CDR3: TGCAGTGCTAGAAGCGGGACTAGCGGGGGAGGGTCCGCGACCCAGTACTTC.

This chain joins TRBV7-9 and TRBJ2-3; D possibly matches TRBD1 or TRBD2 (5 bases each). CDR3 length equals 14 residues. V dropped 5 bases and J dropped 3 bases, with 12 bases sitting between them. Germline loops: CDR1 SEHNR, CDR2 FQNEAQ (reference sequence). The CDR3 spells CASSEGTKTDTQYF. The DNA for the CDR3 is TGTGCCAGCAGCGAAGGGACCAAGACAGATACGCAGTATTTT.

The V and J genes are TRBV5-6 and TRBJ1-3; no definite D call. The CDR3 loop spans 14 amino acids. Germline CDR1 and CDR2: SGHDT and YYEEEE. Deletions cut 1 base from V and 1 base from J, with 6 bases between. The CDR3 DNA is TGTGCCAGCAGCTTGCTGCTGTCTGGAAACACCATATATTTT. Encoded protein: CASSLLLSGNTIYF.

This clonotype was picked up a small number of times. The chain recombines TRBV12-3 or TRBV12-4 with TRBJ2-7; TRBD1 matches 7 bases. TRBJ2-1 explains the end of the DNA better; the J call may be wrong. The CDR3 consists of 11 residues. This CDR3 reads CASGDRAGQFF. CDR3 in DNA: TGTGCCAGCGGCGACAGGGCTGGGCAGTTCTTC.

The chain's CDR3 is CASSLGTSGRGYEQYF. CDR3 nucleotide sequence: TGTGCCAGCAGCCTCGGGACTAGCGGGAGGGGGTACGAGCAGTACTTC. The rearrangement uses TRBV2 and TRBJ2-7, with 16 bases lining up with TRBD2. Trimming cost V 6 bases and J 4 bases; bases outside gene matches: 6. CDR3 length: 16 residues. Germline CDR1 is SNHLY and CDR2 is FYNNEI. The full variable domain, rest sourced from reference TRBV2 and TRBJ2-7, is EPEVTQTPSHQVTQMGQEVILRCVPISNHLYFYWYRQILGQKVEFLVSFYNNEISEKSEIFDDQFSVERPDGSNFTLKIRSTKLEDSAMYFCASSLGTSGRGYEQYFGPGTRLTVT.

This clonotype was counted ten times or more. The rearrangement links TRBV27 to TRBJ2-7; D unclear. The germline V gene has CDR1 MNHEY and CDR2 SMNVEV (reference sequence). Trimming took off 3 bases at V and 1 base at J, with 7 bases between the two ends. The CDR3 runs to 13 residues. The CDR3 is CASSLGPSYEQYF. Here the CDR3 DNA reads TGTGCCAGCAGTTTGGGCCCTTCCTACGAGCAGTACTTC.

This clonotype was seen only a few times. This chain uses TRBV25-1 with TRBJ2-3; D may be TRBD2 (6 bases). CDR3 length equals 14 residues. Trimming removed 5 bases at V and 7 bases at J, with 16 bases between. CDR1 is MGHDK and CDR2 is SYGVNS in the germline V gene. CDR3 coding DNA: TGTGCCAGCAGTCCCGGTAGCGGAGCCTATACGCAGTATTTT. The encoded protein is CASSPGSGAYTQYF.

This chain joins TRBV6-1 and TRBJ1-1; D gene uncertain. Germline V gives CDR1 MNHNS, CDR2 SASEGT. Trimming pared 6 bases from V and 5 bases from J, leaving 13 bases between. The CDR3 runs to 13 residues. In nucleotides, the CDR3 is TGTGCCAGCAGCCGTGAGCCGGGGACTGAAGCTTTCTTT. This translates into CASSREPGTEAFF.